These T cell receptor beta chains were read from a single sample in a study of Graves' ophthalmopathy and Graves' hyperthyroidism. Each CDR3 protein gets one entry after TCRdb re-called the multiplex PCR reads with MiXCR. The table records approximately 700,000 distinct CDR3 sequences, 40% of them present only once. Sequencing was carried out using peripheral blood. The source of these receptors is an adult man with Graves' ophthalmopathy. Both conserved end residues are part of each CDR3. A D gene is named only where the DNA matches it firmly. Where a row states a size, it is once, few, many or the class of an expanded clone; other rows omit it.

D gene,J gene,clone size,V gene,CDR3 protein,CDR3 DNA
.,TRBJ2-7,.,TRBV5-6,CASSFAWGYAPYEQYF,TGTGCCAGCAGCTTTGCGTGGGGGTACGCCCCCTACGAGCAGTACTTC
.,TRBJ1-2,.,TRBV2,CASEGGNYGYTF,TGTGCTAGTGAGGGGGGAAACTATGGCTACACCTTC
.,TRBJ1-1,few,TRBV19,CASSIRGQVSRNTEAFF,TGTGCCAGTAGTATCCGGGGCCAGGTCTCTCGGAACACTGAAGCTTTCTTT
.,TRBJ1-6,.,TRBV2,CASSDLESSYNSPLHF,TGTGCCAGCAGTGACCTAGAGAGCTCCTATAATTCACCCCTCCACTTT
.,TRBJ2-2,.,TRBV19,CASRFGTGELFF,TGTGCCAGTCGGTTCGGAACCGGGGAGCTGTTTTTT
.,TRBJ1-6,once,TRBV9,CASSLFPDSNYNSPLHF,TGTGCCAGCAGTTTATTCCCAGACAGCAACTATAATTCACCCCTCCACTTT
TRBD1,TRBJ2-7,.,TRBV7-2,CASSPAGGSTYEQYF,TGTGCCAGCAGCCCGGCAGGGGGTAGCACCTACGAGCAGTACTTC
.,TRBJ1-1,.,TRBV20-1,CSALSRFTEAFF,TGCAGTGCTTTAAGTCGCTTCACTGAAGCTTTCTTT
.,TRBJ2-7,once,TRBV19,CASSIYLWQGHEQYF,TGTGCCAGTAGTATTTACTTGTGGCAAGGGCACGAGCAGTACTTC
.,TRBJ1-1,many,TRBV24-1,CATSSGGATEAFF,TGTGCCACCAGTTCCGGCGGGGCCACTGAAGCTTTCTTT
.,TRBJ2-2,once,TRBV7-3,CASSWAGARELFF,TGTGCCAGCAGCTGGGCCGGGGCCCGGGAGCTGTTTTTT
.,TRBJ2-7,.,TRBV7-9,CASSYGGQYEQYF,TGTGCCAGCAGTTACGGGGGCCAGTACGAGCAGTACTTC
.,TRBJ1-3,.,TRBV25-1,CASSEGAGTGNTIYF,TGTGCCAGCAGTGAAGGGGCAGGGACCGGAAACACCATATATTTT
.,TRBJ1-5,many,TRBV19,CASSSKDQPQHF,TGTGCCAGTAGTAGTAAGGATCAGCCCCAGCATTTT
TRBD1,TRBJ1-6,.,TRBV19,CASLQGTGLNSPLHF,TGTGCCAGCCTTCAGGGGACAGGCCTTAATTCACCCCTCCACTTT
TRBD2,TRBJ2-7,many,TRBV7-2,CASSLVTSVSYEQYF,TGTGCCAGCAGCTTAGTCACTAGCGTCTCCTACGAGCAGTACTTC
.,TRBJ1-1,many,TRBV19,CASTLARVNTEAFF,TGTGCCAGTACCTTGGCCAGGGTGAACACTGAAGCTTTCTTT
.,TRBJ1-2,few,TRBV7-9,CASSQGAGDGYGYTF,TGTGCCAGCAGCCAAGGAGCAGGGGACGGCTATGGCTACACCTTC
TRBD1,TRBJ1-5,few,TRBV2,CASSYGTGGGNQPQHF,TGTGCCAGCAGTTATGGTACAGGGGGAGGCAATCAGCCCCAGCATTTT
.,TRBJ1-2,.,TRBV2,CASRGPTANYGYTF,TGTGCCAGCAGAGGTCCGACGGCTAACTATGGCTACACCTTC
.,TRBJ1-6,.,TRBV9,CASSVTGSNNSPLHF,TGTGCCAGCAGCGTGACAGGTAGCAACAATTCACCCCTCCACTTT
.,TRBJ2-2,.,TRBV7-9,CASSLTPKGELFF,TGTGCCAGCAGCTTAACACCGAAAGGGGAGCTGTTTTTT
.,TRBJ2-7,.,TRBV7-2,CASKGYNGDEQYF,TGTGCCAGCAAAGGTTATAACGGGGACGAGCAGTACTTC
.,TRBJ1-2,.,TRBV7-9,CASSQGAGRYGYTF,TGCGCCAGCAGCCAAGGGGCGGGGCGCTATGGCTACACCTTC
.,TRBJ1-5,many,TRBV2,CASSELSGYSNQPQHF,TGTGCCAGCAGTGAATTGTCCGGCTATAGCAATCAGCCCCAGCATTTT
TRBD2,TRBJ2-7,.,TRBV15,CASWTLAGGNSYEQYF,TGTGCCAGCTGGACCCTAGCGGGGGGAAACTCCTACGAGCAGTACTTC
.,TRBJ2-6,.,TRBV29-1,CSGEGGAGANVLTF,TGCAGCGGTGAGGGGGGGGCTGGGGCCAACGTCCTGACTTTC
TRBD2,TRBJ2-2,few,TRBV25-1,CASSPWTSGSAGELFF,TGTGCCAGCAGCCCGTGGACTAGCGGGAGTGCCGGGGAGCTGTTTTTT
TRBD1,TRBJ1-1,many,TRBV7-9,CASSPTGDTEAFF,TGTGCCAGCAGCCCCACAGGGGACACTGAAGCTTTCTTT
.,TRBJ2-7,.,TRBV10-3,CASSYGRGEQYF,TGTGCCAGCAGTTACGGCCGCGGCGAGCAGTACTTC
.,TRBJ1-2,.,TRBV15,CATSSGTHYGYTF,TGTGCCACCAGCAGCGGGACCCACTATGGCTACACCTTC
.,TRBJ1-2,many,TRBV10-3,CAISESRGRNYGYTF,TGTGCCATCAGTGAGTCACGGGGGCGTAACTATGGCTACACCTTC
TRBD2,TRBJ2-2,many,TRBV15,CATSRGLAGGELFF,TGTGCCACCAGCAGGGGACTAGCGGGCGGGGAGCTGTTTTTT
.,TRBJ2-2,.,TRBV29-1,CSVEVSGGSNTGELFF,TGCAGCGTTGAAGTGAGTGGGGGGTCGAACACCGGGGAGCTGTTTTTT
TRBD2,TRBJ2-5,.,TRBV7-8,CASSARSAGVETQYF,TGTGCCAGCAGTGCTAGATCAGCGGGAGTCGAGACCCAGTACTTC
.,TRBJ2-2,many,TRBV10-3,CAISEPTLMAGANTGELFF,TGTGCCATCAGTGAGCCCACTTTGATGGCCGGTGCGAACACCGGGGAGCTGTTTTTT
TRBD1,TRBJ1-1,.,TRBV29-1,CSERAGGTEAFF,TGCAGCGAGAGGGCAGGGGGCACTGAAGCTTTCTTT
.,TRBJ2-5,.,TRBV5-1,CASRRSGTPQETQYF,TGCGCCAGCAGGCGCTCCGGGACACCTCAAGAGACCCAGTACTTC
TRBD2,TRBJ2-7,once,TRBV11-2,CASSVESGSDEQYF,TGTGCCAGCAGCGTTGAAAGCGGGAGTGACGAGCAGTACTTC
.,TRBJ2-5,few,TRBV19,CASSPRTQQETQYF,TGTGCCAGTAGTCCGCGGACACAGCAAGAGACCCAGTACTTC
.,TRBJ1-4,few,TRBV12-3/TRBV12-4,CASSLGAQGSEKLFF,TGTGCCAGCAGTCTTGGGGCACAAGGGAGTGAAAAACTGTTTTTT